The present T cell receptor (beta chain) was sequenced within a study of blood T cell repertoires in COVID-19. Study-level information: Samples taken during acute and convalescent COVID-19 were collected in the United States, Italy and Spain. Nucleic acid was either cDNA or gDNA, and it came from T cells, B-cell-depleted T cells, or PBMCs.

Germline CDR1 reads LGHNA; CDR2 reads YNFKEQ. The CDR3 length is 13 residues. Trimming removed 0 bases at V and 7 bases at J, with 6 bases between. Here immunoSEQ multiplex PCR was the method, and the copy in TCRdb shows in-frame clones only, minus some. Among about 100,000 clones listed, around 90% were seen once. The origin of this receptor is a man older than 75 with acute or convalescent COVID-19. The sample consisted of peripheral blood. The rearrangement uses TRBV4-2 and TRBJ2-2, with D uncertain. The CDR3 nucleotides are TGTGCCAGCAGCCAAGATCGTAGCGGGGAGCTGTTTTTT. This gives the protein CASSQDRSGELFF.